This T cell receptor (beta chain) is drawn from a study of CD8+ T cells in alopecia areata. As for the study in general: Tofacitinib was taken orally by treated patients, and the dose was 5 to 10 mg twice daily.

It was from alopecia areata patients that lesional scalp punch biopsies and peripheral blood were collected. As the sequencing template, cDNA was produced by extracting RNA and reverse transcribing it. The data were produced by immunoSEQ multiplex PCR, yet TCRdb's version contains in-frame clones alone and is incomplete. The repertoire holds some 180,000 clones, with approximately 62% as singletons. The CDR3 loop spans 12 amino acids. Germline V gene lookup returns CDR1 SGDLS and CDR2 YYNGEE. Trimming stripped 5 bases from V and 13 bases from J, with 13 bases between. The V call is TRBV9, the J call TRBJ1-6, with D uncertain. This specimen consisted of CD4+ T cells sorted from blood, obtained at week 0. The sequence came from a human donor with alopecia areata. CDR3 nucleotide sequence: TGTGCCAGCAGTCCCCTTCGTGGGCCCCTCCACTTT. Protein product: CASSPLRGPLHF.